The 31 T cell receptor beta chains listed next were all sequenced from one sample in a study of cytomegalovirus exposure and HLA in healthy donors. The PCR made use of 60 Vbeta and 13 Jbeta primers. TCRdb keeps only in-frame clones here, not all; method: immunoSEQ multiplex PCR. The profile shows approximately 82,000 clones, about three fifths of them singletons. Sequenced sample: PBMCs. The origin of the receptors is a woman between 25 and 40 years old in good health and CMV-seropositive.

The CDR3 sequence is CASRARSVPSEGGYTF. Written as DNA, the CDR3 is TGTGCCAGCAGAGCGCGATCGGTACCTTCAGAGGGTGGCTACACCTTC. The chain uses TRBV19 and TRBJ1-2; D gene unclear. Looked up from germline, CDR1 is LNHDA and CDR2 is SQIVND (reference sequence). The CDR3 runs 16 residues. The V gene lost 9 bases and the J gene lost 7 bases, with 27 bases spanning the gap.

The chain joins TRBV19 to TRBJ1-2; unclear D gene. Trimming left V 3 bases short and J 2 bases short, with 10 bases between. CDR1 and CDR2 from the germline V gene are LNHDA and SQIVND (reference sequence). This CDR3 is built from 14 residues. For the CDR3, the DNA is TGTGCCAGTAGTATTGTGGGCCAAAACTATGGCTACACCTTC. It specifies CASSIVGQNYGYTF.

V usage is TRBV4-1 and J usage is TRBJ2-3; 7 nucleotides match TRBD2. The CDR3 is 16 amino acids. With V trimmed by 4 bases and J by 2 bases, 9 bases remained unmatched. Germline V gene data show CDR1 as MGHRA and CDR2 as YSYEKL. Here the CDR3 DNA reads TGCGCCAGCAGCCCTAACGGGGGGACCCTCACAGATACGCAGTATTTT. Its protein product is CASSPNGGTLTDTQYF.

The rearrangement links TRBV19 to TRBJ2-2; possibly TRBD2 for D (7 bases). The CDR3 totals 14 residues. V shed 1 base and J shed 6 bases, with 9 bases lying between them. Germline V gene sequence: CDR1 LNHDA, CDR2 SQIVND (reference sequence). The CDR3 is CASSIGEGAGELFF. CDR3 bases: TGTGCCAGTAGTATAGGGGAGGGGGCCGGGGAGCTGTTTTTT.

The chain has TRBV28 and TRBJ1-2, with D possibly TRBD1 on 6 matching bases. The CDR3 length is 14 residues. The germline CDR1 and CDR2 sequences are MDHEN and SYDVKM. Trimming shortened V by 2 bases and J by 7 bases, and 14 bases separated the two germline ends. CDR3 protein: CASSLTGWSFGYTF. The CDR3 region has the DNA TGTGCCAGCAGTTTAACAGGGTGGTCCTTTGGCTACACCTTC.

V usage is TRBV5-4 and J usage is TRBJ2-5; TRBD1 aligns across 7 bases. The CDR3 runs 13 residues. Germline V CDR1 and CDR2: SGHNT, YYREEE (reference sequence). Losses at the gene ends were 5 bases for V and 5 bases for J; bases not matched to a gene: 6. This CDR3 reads CASSSGQRETQYF. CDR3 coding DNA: TGTGCCAGCAGTTCGGGACAGAGGGAGACCCAGTACTTC. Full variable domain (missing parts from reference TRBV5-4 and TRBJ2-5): ETGVTQSPTHLIKTRGQQVTLRCSSQSGHNTVSWYQQALGQGPQFIFQYYREEENGRGNFPPRFSGLQFPNYSSELNVNALELDDSALYLCASSSGQRETQYFGPGTRLLVL.

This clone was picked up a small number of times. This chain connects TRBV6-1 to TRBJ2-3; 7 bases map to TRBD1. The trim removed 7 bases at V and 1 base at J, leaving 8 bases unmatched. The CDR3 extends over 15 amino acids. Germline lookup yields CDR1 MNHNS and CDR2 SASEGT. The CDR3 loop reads CASTTGDRGTDTQYF. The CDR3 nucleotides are TGTGCCAGCACCACAGGGGATAGGGGCACAGATACGCAGTATTTT.

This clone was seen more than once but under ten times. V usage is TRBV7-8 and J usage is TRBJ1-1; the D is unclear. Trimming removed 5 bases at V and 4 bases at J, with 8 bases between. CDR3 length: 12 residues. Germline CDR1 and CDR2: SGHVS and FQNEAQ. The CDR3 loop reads CASSHGATEAFF. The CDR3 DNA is TGTGCCAGCAGCCACGGTGCCACTGAAGCTTTCTTT.

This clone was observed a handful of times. CDR3 coding DNA: TGTGCCAGCAGTCAACAGGGTGCGGATTTCTATGGCTACACCTTC. This codes for CASSQQGADFYGYTF. This rearrangement joins TRBV28 to TRBJ1-2, with a tentative D call TRBD1 (6 bases). V was trimmed by 5 bases and J by 4 bases, leaving 17 bases between them. CDR1 MDHEN and CDR2 SYDVKM come from the germline V gene. The CDR3 is 15 residues long.

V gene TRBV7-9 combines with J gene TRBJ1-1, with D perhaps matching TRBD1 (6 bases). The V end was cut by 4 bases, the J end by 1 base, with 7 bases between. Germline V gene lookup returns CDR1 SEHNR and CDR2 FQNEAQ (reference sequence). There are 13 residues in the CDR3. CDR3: CASSSQGNTEAFF. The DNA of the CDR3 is TGTGCCAGCAGCTCACAGGGGAACACTGAAGCTTTCTTT.

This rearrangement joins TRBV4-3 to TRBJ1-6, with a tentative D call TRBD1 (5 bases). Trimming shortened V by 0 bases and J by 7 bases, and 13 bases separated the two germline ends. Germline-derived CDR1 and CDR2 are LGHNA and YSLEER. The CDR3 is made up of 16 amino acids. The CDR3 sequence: CASSQDGAAGNSPLHF. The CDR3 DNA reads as TGCGCCAGCAGCCAAGATGGGGCGGCGGGGAATTCACCCCTCCACTTT.

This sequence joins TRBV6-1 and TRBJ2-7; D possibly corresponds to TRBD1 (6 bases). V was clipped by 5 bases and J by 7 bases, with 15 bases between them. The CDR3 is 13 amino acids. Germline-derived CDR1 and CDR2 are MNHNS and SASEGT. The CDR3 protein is CASSSDRPQEQYF. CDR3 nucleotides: TGTGCCAGCAGTTCTGACAGGCCTCAAGAGCAGTACTTC.

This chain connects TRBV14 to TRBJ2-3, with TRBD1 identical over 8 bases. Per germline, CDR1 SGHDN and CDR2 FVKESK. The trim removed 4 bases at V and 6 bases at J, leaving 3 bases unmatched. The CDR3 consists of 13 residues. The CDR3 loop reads CASSPDREDTQYF. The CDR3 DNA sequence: TGTGCCAGCAGCCCGGACAGGGAGGATACGCAGTATTTT.

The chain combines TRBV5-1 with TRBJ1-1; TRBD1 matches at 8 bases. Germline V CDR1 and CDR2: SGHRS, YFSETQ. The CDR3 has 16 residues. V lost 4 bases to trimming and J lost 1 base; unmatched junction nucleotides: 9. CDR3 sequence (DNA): TGCGCCAGCAGCCGAGGGGCGACAGGGGAGAACACTGAAGCTTTCTTT. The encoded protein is CASSRGATGENTEAFF. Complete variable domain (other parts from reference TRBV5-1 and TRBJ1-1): KAGVTQTPRYLIKTRGQQVTLSCSPISGHRSVSWYQQTPGQGLQFLFEYFSETQRNKGNFPGRFSGRQFSNSRSEMNVSTLELGDSALYLCASSRGATGENTEAFFGQGTRLTVV.

CDR3 sequence: CASSLDSGGYNEQFF. CDR3 DNA sequence: TGTGCCAGCAGCTTAGATAGCGGGGGGTACAATGAGCAGTTCTTC. The chain uses TRBV7-8 and TRBJ2-1; 10 nucleotides line up with TRBD2. The CDR3 totals 15 residues. Trimming took 1 base from V and 4 from J; bases not matched to a gene: 1. Germline V gives CDR1 SGHVS, CDR2 FQNEAQ.

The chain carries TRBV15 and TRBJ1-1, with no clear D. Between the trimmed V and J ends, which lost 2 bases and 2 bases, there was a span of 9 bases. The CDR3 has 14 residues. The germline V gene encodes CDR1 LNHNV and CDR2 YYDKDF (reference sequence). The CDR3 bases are TGTGCCACCAGCAGACAGGCCCCAAACACTGAAGCTTTCTTT. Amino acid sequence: CATSRQAPNTEAFF.

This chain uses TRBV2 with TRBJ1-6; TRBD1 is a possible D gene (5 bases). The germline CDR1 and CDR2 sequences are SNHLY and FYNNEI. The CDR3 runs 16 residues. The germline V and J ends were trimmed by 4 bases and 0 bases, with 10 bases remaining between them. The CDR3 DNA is TGTGCCAGCAGTGTCTCAGGGTTCTCCTATAATTCACCCCTCCACTTT. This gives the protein CASSVSGFSYNSPLHF.

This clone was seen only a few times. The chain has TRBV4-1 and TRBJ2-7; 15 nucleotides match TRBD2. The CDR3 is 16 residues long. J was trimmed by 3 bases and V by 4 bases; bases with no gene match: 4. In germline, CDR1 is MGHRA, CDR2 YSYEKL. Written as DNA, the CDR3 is TGCGCCAGCAGCCTCGGACTAGCGGGGGGGCTCTACGAGCAGTACTTC. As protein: CASSLGLAGGLYEQYF.

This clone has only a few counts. The CDR3 DNA is TGTGCCAGCAGTCCCGGGGGTCTAGACTATGGCTACACCTTC. Amino acids: CASSPGGLDYGYTF. The rearrangement uses TRBV6-1 and TRBJ1-2; perhaps TRBD1 as D (5 bases). V lost 5 bases to trimming and J lost 3 bases, with 13 bases between them. The CDR3 consists of 14 residues. Germline V gives CDR1 MNHNS, CDR2 SASEGT.

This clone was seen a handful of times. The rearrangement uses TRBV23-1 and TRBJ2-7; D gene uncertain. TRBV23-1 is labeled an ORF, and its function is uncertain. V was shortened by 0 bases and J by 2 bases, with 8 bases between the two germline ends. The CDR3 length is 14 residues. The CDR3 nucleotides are TGCGCCAGCAGTCAATCCCTCGAGCCCTACGAGCAGTACTTC. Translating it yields CASSQSLEPYEQYF.

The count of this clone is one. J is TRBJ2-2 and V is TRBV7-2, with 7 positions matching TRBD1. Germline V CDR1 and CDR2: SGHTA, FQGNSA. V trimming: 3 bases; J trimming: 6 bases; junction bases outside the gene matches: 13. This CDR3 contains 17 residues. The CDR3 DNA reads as TGTGCCAGCAGCTTCCTGCTAAATGACAGGGATCCCGGGGAGCTGTTTTTT. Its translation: CASSFLLNDRDPGELFF.

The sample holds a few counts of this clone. The CDR3 region is CATTPWGGGPYNEQFF. Here the CDR3 DNA reads TGTGCCACTACCCCATGGGGGGGTGGACCCTACAATGAGCAGTTCTTC. The rearrangement uses TRBV19 and TRBJ2-1, with 7 bases identical to TRBD2. The V gene's germline CDR1 is LNHDA and CDR2 SQIVND (reference sequence). The CDR3 spans 16 residues. V gave up 10 bases and J gave up 2 bases; unmatched junction bases: 14.

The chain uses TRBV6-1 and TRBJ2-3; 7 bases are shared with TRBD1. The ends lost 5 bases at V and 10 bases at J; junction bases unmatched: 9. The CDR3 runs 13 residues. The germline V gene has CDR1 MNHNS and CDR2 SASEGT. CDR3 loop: CASSTTTGCAQYF. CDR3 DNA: TGTGCCAGCAGTACAACGACAGGGTGCGCGCAGTATTTT.

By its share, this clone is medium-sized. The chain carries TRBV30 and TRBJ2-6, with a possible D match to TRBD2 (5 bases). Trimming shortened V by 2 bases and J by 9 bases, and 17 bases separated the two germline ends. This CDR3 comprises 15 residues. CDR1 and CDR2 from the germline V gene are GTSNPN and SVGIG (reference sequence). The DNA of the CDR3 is TGTGCCTGGAGTTTGGTGGACGGAGGTGGCAACGTCCTGACTTTC. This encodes CAWSLVDGGGNVLTF.

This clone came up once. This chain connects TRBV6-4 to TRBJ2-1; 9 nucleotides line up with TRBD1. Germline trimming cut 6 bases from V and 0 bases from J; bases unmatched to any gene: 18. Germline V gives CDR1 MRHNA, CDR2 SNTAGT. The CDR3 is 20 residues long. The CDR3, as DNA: TGTGCCAGCAGGCACAGACAGGGGGAGGTGGGAGGTTACTCCTACAATGAGCAGTTCTTC. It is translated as CASRHRQGEVGGYSYNEQFF.

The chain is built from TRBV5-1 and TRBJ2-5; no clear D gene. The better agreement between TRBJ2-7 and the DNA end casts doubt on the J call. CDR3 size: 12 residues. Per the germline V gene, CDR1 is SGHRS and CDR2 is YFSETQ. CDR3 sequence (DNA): TGCGCCAGCAGTTCTTCAGGCTACGAGCAGTACTTC. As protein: CASSSSGYEQYF.

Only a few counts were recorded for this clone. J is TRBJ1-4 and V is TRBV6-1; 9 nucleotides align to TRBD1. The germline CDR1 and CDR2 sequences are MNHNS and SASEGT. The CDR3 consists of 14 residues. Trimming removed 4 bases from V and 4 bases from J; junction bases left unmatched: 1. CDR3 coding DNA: TGTGCCAGCAGTGGACAGGGGGGTAATGAAAAACTGTTTTTT. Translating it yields CASSGQGGNEKLFF.

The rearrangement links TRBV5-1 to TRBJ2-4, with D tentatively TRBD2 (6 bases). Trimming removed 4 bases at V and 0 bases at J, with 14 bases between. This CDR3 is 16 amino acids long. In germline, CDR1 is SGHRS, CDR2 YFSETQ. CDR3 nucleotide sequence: TGCGCCAGCAGCGCGCGGGACCTAGGAGCCAAAAACATTCAGTACTTC. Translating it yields CASSARDLGAKNIQYF.

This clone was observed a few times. CDR3 protein: CSANGETQYF. The CDR3 nucleotides are TGCAGTGCGAACGGAGAGACCCAGTACTTC. The rearrangement joins TRBV20-1 to TRBJ2-5; D is unclear. There are 10 residues in the CDR3. V shed 6 bases and J shed 4 bases, with 6 bases lying between them. Germline lookup yields CDR1 DFQATT and CDR2 SNEGSKA (reference sequence).

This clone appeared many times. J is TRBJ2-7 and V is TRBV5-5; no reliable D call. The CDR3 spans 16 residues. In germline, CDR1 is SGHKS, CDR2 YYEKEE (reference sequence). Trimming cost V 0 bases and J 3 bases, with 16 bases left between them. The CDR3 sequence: CASSLVRRGRGYEQYF. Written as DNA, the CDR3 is TGTGCCAGCAGCTTGGTCCGAAGAGGCAGAGGCTACGAGCAGTACTTC.

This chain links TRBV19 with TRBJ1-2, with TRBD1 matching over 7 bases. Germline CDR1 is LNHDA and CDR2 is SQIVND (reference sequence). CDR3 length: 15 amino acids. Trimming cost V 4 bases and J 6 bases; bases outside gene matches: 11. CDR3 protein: CASSKSRQGRDGYTF. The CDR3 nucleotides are TGTGCCAGTAGTAAATCAAGACAGGGTAGGGATGGCTACACCTTC.